These 20 T cell receptor delta chains came from one sample sequenced in a study of gammadelta T cells in human blood. TCRdb made new clone calls on the RT-PCR reads using CATT. The sample shows several hundred delta-chain clones, approximately 39% of them seen only once. The sequenced sample was non-Vgamma9Vdelta2 gamma-delta T cells from infant blood. The receptor set was obtained from a human donor.

The table lists this clone with a few counts. The chain couples TRDV1 to TRDJ1; 13 bases align to TRDD3. CDR1 and CDR2 (germline): TSWWSYY, QGS. The V segment lost 2 bases and the J segment 2 bases; nucleotides outside the gene matches: 32. The CDR3 sequence is 26 residues long. CDR3 in amino acids: CALGEKSNPTPSTGGYAGVTTDKLIF. DNA of the CDR3: TGTGCTCTTGGGGAAAAATCCAATCCTACGCCCAGTACTGGGGGATACGCGGGGGTTACGACCGATAAACTCATCTTT.

Remarks on this clone: Given a much more abundant clone one base away, this may be a read error. J is TRDJ1 and V is TRDV1; 13 nucleotides align to TRDD3. The germline V gene has CDR1 TSWWSYY and CDR2 QGS. Trimming at V came to 3 bases and at J to 0 bases, leaving 25 bases not matched to a gene. The CDR3 extends over 24 amino acids. This CDR3 reads CALGETYSSPLNWGIRGYTDKLIF. CDR3 in DNA: TGTGCTCTTGGGGAGACTTACTCTTCCCCACTTAACTGGGGGATACGCGGGTACACCGATAAACTCATCTTT.

Note on this clone: This may come from a read error, since a much larger clone is one base off. The same CDR3 arises from other DNA sequences in this sample as well. The chain has TRDV1 and TRDJ1; 8 bases map to TRDD3. The CDR3 consists of 20 residues. Trimming at V came to 0 bases and at J to 2 bases, leaving 17 bases not matched to a gene. Germline CDR1 reads TSWWSYY; CDR2 reads QGS. The CDR3 nucleotides are TGTGCTCTTGGGGAACTAGCAGTCGACGGTGGGGGATTCCTTACCGATAAACTCATCTTT. Its protein product is CALGELAVDGGGFLTDKLIF.

This clone has just a few counts. V usage is TRDV1 and J usage is TRDJ2, with TRDD3 matching over 13 bases. CDR3 length equals 17 residues. V lost 3 bases to trimming and J lost 6 bases; unmatched junction nucleotides: 7. In germline, CDR1 is TSWWSYY, CDR2 QGS. The CDR3 is CALGEIRTGGYAAQLFF. CDR3 nucleotide sequence: TGTGCTCTTGGGGAGATTCGTACTGGGGGATACGCAGCACAACTCTTCTTT.

Details on this clone: A read error may explain this, as a much larger clone is one base away. The chain couples TRDV1 to TRDJ1; TRDD2 or TRDD3 may be the D gene (5 bases each). The CDR3 has 17 amino acids. Germline V CDR1 and CDR2: TSWWSYY, QGS. The CDR3 region has the DNA TGTGCTCGTGGGGAACTTTTCCTTGCCCGGTACACCGATAAACTCATCTTT. Translating gives CARGELFLARYTDKLIF.

V gene TRDV1 combines with J gene TRDJ1; tentatively, D is TRDD2 or TRDD3 (5 bases each). Germline lookup yields CDR1 TSWWSYY and CDR2 QGS. V was trimmed by 0 bases and J by 0 bases, leaving 29 bases between them. The CDR3 covers 22 residues. The CDR3 protein is CALGELGPTGRISGPYTDKLIF. The CDR3 bases are TGTGCTCTTGGGGAACTAGGCCCTACGGGGAGGATAAGTGGGCCCTACACCGATAAACTCATCTTT.

As to this clone: A much bigger clone sits one base away, suggesting this may be a read error. Other DNA sequences in the sample encode the same CDR3. The chain combines TRDV1 with TRDJ1; maybe TRDD3 (9 bases). Germline lookup yields CDR1 TSWWSYY and CDR2 QGS. Between the trimmed V and J ends, which lost 3 bases and 0 bases, there was a span of 38 bases. The CDR3 runs 24 residues. The CDR3 is CALGELLPTEAQLGELEDTDKLIF. CDR3 bases: TGTGCTCTTGGGGAGCTTCTTCCTACCGAGGCACAACTGGGGGAGCTGGAGGACACCGATAAACTCATCTTT.

This clone ranks as large. The chain recombines TRDV1 with TRDJ1; the D gene is possibly TRDD3 (7 bases). V was shortened by 0 bases and J by 1 base, with 27 bases between the two germline ends. The germline gives CDR1 TSWWSYY, CDR2 QGS. This CDR3 region has 21 residues. The CDR3 loop is CALGELDFLGTGVLITDKLIF. The CDR3 DNA reads TGTGCTCTTGGGGAACTGGACTTCCTGGGTACTGGGGTCCTCATCACCGATAAACTCATCTTT.

This clone is large within its sample. This chain connects TRDV1 to TRDJ1, with D perhaps being TRDD2 or TRDD3 (9 bases each). Germline CDR1 TSWWSYY, CDR2 QGS. The CDR3 is 23 residues long. The V and J ends lost 3 bases and 0 bases respectively, with 35 bases between them. DNA for the CDR3: TGTGCTCTTGGGGATAACTCACCCTTCCTACCGTACTGGGGGACTGGGGACACCGATAAACTCATCTTT. As protein: CALGDNSPFLPYWGTGDTDKLIF.

About this clone itself: This may stem from a read error, because a much larger clone lies one nucleotide away. The genes are TRDV1 and TRDJ1, with 7 positions matching TRDD2. The germline CDR1 and CDR2 sequences are TSWWSYY and QGS. This CDR3 has 20 residues. The junction had 16 bases not matched to a gene; V was cut back by 0 bases and J by 0 bases. CDR3 nucleotide sequence: TGTGCTCTTGGGGAACTAGAGCCTTCCTTCCGTGGGCAGTACACCGATAAACTCATCTTT. Translated, it gives CALGELEPSFRGQYTDKLIF.

This clone rates as large. The V and J genes are TRDV3 and TRDJ1; 12 bases agree with TRDD3. Germline CDR1 reads TVYSNPD; CDR2 reads GDNSRS (reference sequence). This CDR3 contains 20 residues. Unmatched junction bases numbered 19, after V lost 2 bases and J lost 0 bases. CDR3 region: CAFLVPSYWGILGYTDKLIF. Here the CDR3 DNA reads TGTGCCTTTTTGGTGCCTTCCTACTGGGGGATACTAGGGTACACCGATAAACTCATCTTT. The full variable domain, completed using reference TRDV3 and TRDJ1, is CDKVTQSSPDQTVASGSEVVLLCTYDTVYSNPDLFWYRIRPDYSFQFVFYGDNSRSEGADFTQGRFSVKHILTQKAFHLVISPVRTEDSATYYCAFLVPSYWGILGYTDKLIFGKGTRVTVEP.

Concerning this clone itself: A much larger clone differs from this one at a single base, so this may be a read error. The chain links TRDV1 to TRDJ1; TRDD3 agrees at 11 bases. V lost 0 bases and J lost 9; bases outside the gene matches: 9. Per germline, CDR1 TSWWSYY and CDR2 QGS. This CDR3 has 16 residues. CDR3 protein: CALGELPPWGIRQLIF. In DNA form, the CDR3 reads TGTGCTCTTGGGGAACTTCCTCCTTGGGGGATACGCCAACTCATCTTT.

This clone has more than one count but fewer than ten. The chain employs TRDV1 and TRDJ1, with 13 bases lining up with TRDD3. The trim removed 8 bases at V and 0 bases at J, leaving 21 bases unmatched. The CDR3 spans 21 residues. Germline V gene data show CDR1 as TSWWSYY and CDR2 as QGS. CDR3 bases: TGTGCTCTTACAAACTTCCTACCCCCGACTGGGGGATACGCGTACACCGATAAACTCATCTTT. It translates to CALTNFLPPTGGYAYTDKLIF.

This clone qualifies as large. This rearrangement joins TRAV38-2/DV8 to TRDJ1; TRDD3 matches at 7 bases. This CDR3 is built from 19 residues. The ends lost 0 bases at V and 0 bases at J; junction bases unmatched: 14. Germline loops: CDR1 TSESDYY, CDR2 QEAYKQQN. CDR3 bases: TGTGCTTATAGGAGCGGCTTAAGTCGGTGGGGGACCCACACCGATAAACTCATCTTT. Protein product: CAYRSGLSRWGTHTDKLIF.

This clone was detected only a few times. This may come from a read error, since a much larger clone is one base off. The chain recombines TRDV1 with TRDJ1; D possibly matches TRDD2 or TRDD3 (5 bases each). Germline V gives CDR1 TSWWSYY, CDR2 QGS. The length of the CDR3 is 22 residues. V dropped 0 bases and J dropped 4 bases, with 33 bases sitting between them. This CDR3 reads CALGELLSYTETGRLELDKLIF. The CDR3 DNA follows: TGTGCTCTTGGGGAACTCTTGTCCTATACGGAGACTGGCCGACTCGAGCTCGATAAACTCATCTTT.

V is TRDV1 and J is TRDJ1; D possibly corresponds to TRDD3 (8 bases). V lost 3 bases, J lost 0 bases, and 26 bases lay in between. The CDR3 covers 20 residues. Germline V gene lookup returns CDR1 TSWWSYY and CDR2 QGS. CDR3 sequence reads: CALGDYFPTGDIVHTDKLIF. In DNA, the CDR3 is TGTGCTCTTGGGGACTATTTTCCTACGGGGGATATAGTTCACACCGATAAACTCATCTTT.

Comment on this clone: This may be a read error: a much more frequent sequence differs by one nucleotide. The sample has other DNA sequences that encode this CDR3 too. J is TRDJ1 and V is TRDV1; no firm D call. With 9 bases removed from V and 3 bases from J, the gap between germline ends came to 23 bases. CDR3 length: 16 residues. Per germline, CDR1 TSWWSYY and CDR2 QGS. The DNA of the CDR3 is TGTGCTCTAGGAATTATAGGCCTTGGTGGATCCGATAAACTCATCTTT. Translated, it gives CALGIIGLGGSDKLIF.

In this sample, this clone is large (0.1 to 1%). The V gene is TRDV2, the J gene TRDJ2, with no clear D. Germline V gives CDR1 GEAIGNYY, CDR2 EKD. This CDR3 is built from 14 residues. Trimming took off 1 base at V and 0 bases at J, with 5 bases between the two ends. The CDR3: CACDTGALTAQLFF. The CDR3 DNA sequence: TGTGCCTGTGACACGGGAGCTTTGACAGCACAACTCTTCTTT.

With respect to this clone: This may be a read error: a much more frequent sequence differs by one nucleotide. The chain recombines TRDV1 with TRDJ1, with TRDD3 identical over 11 bases. Germline-derived CDR1 and CDR2 are TSWWSYY and QGS. V was pared by 4 bases and J by 0 bases, with 31 bases of the junction left unmatched. This CDR3 has 25 amino acids. This CDR3 reads CALGVRPAPYWGIGATGLYTDKLIF. The CDR3 bases are TGTGCTCTTGGGGTCCGGCCTGCCCCATACTGGGGGATAGGTGCGACTGGCTTGTACACCGATAAACTCATCTTT.

This clone is large in the sample. The V gene is TRDV1, the J gene TRDJ1; D perhaps matches TRDD3 (7 bases). Trimming cost V 4 bases and J 7 bases, with 34 bases left between them. Germline CDR1 reads TSWWSYY; CDR2 reads QGS. The CDR3 has 20 residues. CDR3 nucleotides: TGTGCTCTTGGGGGGTCTTCCTCTGCTGCCTTCGGGGATAAAGGGGGTAAACTCATCTTT. Translation gives CALGGSSSAAFGDKGGKLIF.